The 11 T cell receptor beta chains below all came from one sample that was sequenced in a study of CD8+CD57+ T cells in acquired aplastic anemia. CDR3 and TCR beta VDJ profiling relied on genomic DNA as the template. TCRdb redid the calling of the reads with MiXCR, one entry per CDR3 protein. The sample contains 200,000 to 250,000 distinct CDR3 sequences, about half of which appear only once. An expansion of CD8+CD57+ cells by flow cytometry had been shown in patients chosen for sequencing. The material sequenced was sorted CD4+, CD8+, or CD8+CD57+ T cells (not recorded which) from PBMCs. The origin of the receptors is a human donor with aplastic anemia.

This clonotype was seen ten or more times. This chain connects TRBV20-1 to TRBJ2-7; D may be TRBD1 or TRBD2 (6 bases each). V was clipped by 6 bases and J by 4 bases, with 16 bases between them. Germline values: CDR1 DFQATT, CDR2 SNEGSKA (reference sequence). CDR3 size: 13 residues. The CDR3 sequence: CSAPTQGRYEQYF. The CDR3 bases are TGCAGTGCGCCCACCCAGGGGAGGTACGAGCAGTACTTC.

The CDR3 sequence: CASSETGQGPTIYF. The CDR3 DNA follows: TGTGCCAGCAGTGAAACGGGACAGGGACCCACCATATATTTT. The rearrangement joins TRBV25-1 to TRBJ1-3; 9 nucleotides line up with TRBD1. Germline-derived CDR1 and CDR2 are MGHDK and SYGVNS. V dropped 2 bases and J dropped 9; count of bases not matched to a gene: 5. The CDR3 has 14 residues. Together with reference TRBV25-1 and TRBJ1-3, the CDR3 gives the full variable domain: EADIYQTPRYLVIGTGKKITLECSQTMGHDKMYWYQQDPGMELHLIHYSYGVNSTEKGDLSSESTVSRIRTEHFPLTLESARPSHTSQYLCASSETGQGPTIYFGEGSWLTVV.

Comments on this clonotype: One junction end disagrees with the germline gene, perhaps due to a read error. The rearrangement uses TRBV9 and TRBJ1-6; TRBD1 aligns across 7 bases. The CDR3 has 15 residues. Germline CDR1 and CDR2: SGDLS and YYNGEE. The CDR3 DNA is TGTGCCGGCAGTTACTTACCGACAGGGAATCCACCCCTCCACTTT. It translates to CAGSYLPTGNPPLHF.

The chain links TRBV6-6 to TRBJ2-3, with D perhaps being TRBD1 or TRBD2 (6 bases each). The CDR3 spans 14 residues. V lost 4 bases, J lost 3 bases, and 11 bases lay in between. CDR1 MNHNY and CDR2 SVGAGI come from the germline V gene (reference sequence). CDR3 DNA: TGTGCCAGCAGTTCCTTAGGGGGGACAGATACGCAGTATTTT. Protein: CASSSLGGTDTQYF.

The DNA for the CDR3 is TGTGCCAGTAGCGTCAATCAGGGGGAAGGCTATGGCTACACCTTC. It codes for CASSVNQGEGYGYTF. The V and J genes are TRBV19 and TRBJ1-2, with 7 bases identical to TRBD1. The CDR3 extends over 15 amino acids. V trimming: 6 bases; J trimming: 4 bases; junction bases outside the gene matches: 11. Germline V gene sequence: CDR1 LNHDA, CDR2 SQIVND (reference sequence). The complete variable domain, with remaining parts taken from reference TRBV19 and TRBJ1-2, reads DGGITQSPKYLFRKEGQNVTLSCEQNLNHDAMYWYRQDPGQGLRLIYYSQIVNDFQKGDIAEGYSVSREKKESFPLTVTSAQKNPTAFYLCASSVNQGEGYGYTFGSGTRLTVV.

There are many counts of this clonotype. The V gene is TRBV5-1, the J gene TRBJ1-2; 10 nucleotides align to TRBD1. V was clipped by 0 bases and J by 6 bases; unmatched bases: 14. The CDR3 has 18 residues. From germline, CDR1 is SGHRS and CDR2 YFSETQ. This CDR3 reads CASSLERISDRGIDGYTF. In DNA form, the CDR3 reads TGCGCCAGCAGCTTGGAGCGTATTTCGGACAGGGGGATCGATGGCTACACCTTC. Full variable domain (remainder filled in from reference TRBV5-1 and TRBJ1-2): KAGVTQTPRYLIKTRGQQVTLSCSPISGHRSVSWYQQTPGQGLQFLFEYFSETQRNKGNFPGRFSGRQFSNSRSEMNVSTLELGDSALYLCASSLERISDRGIDGYTFGSGTRLTVV.

The chain joins TRBV19 to TRBJ1-5; tentative D call: TRBD1 (6 bases). V was clipped by 9 bases and J by 4 bases, with 10 bases between them. The CDR3 runs 12 residues. Germline V gene lookup returns CDR1 LNHDA and CDR2 SQIVND (reference sequence). The chain's CDR3 is CASAQGNQPQHF. The CDR3 region has the DNA TGTGCCAGCGCACAGGGAAATCAGCCCCAGCATTTT.

The V call is TRBV5-1, the J call TRBJ2-7; D is perhaps TRBD1 (6 bases). CDR1 and CDR2 (germline): SGHRS, YFSETQ. Trimming removed 3 bases from V and 0 bases from J, with 13 bases in between. The CDR3 length is 15 residues. This chain's CDR3 is CASSSGTSDSYEQYF. The CDR3 DNA follows: TGCGCCAGCAGCTCCGGGACATCCGACTCCTACGAGCAGTACTTC.

This clonotype was counted once. The chain couples TRBV6-1 to TRBJ1-4; D gene uncertain. This CDR3 has 14 amino acids. V lost 7 bases, J lost 10 bases, and 19 bases lay in between. CDR1 is MNHNS, CDR2 SASEGT, per germline. This CDR3 is CASNGGLGLGKLFF. CDR3 nucleotide sequence: TGTGCCAGCAATGGCGGTCTAGGCCTTGGAAAACTGTTTTTT.

The gene calls are TRBV15 and TRBJ2-7; 8 nucleotides agree with TRBD1. Germline values: CDR1 LNHNV, CDR2 YYDKDF (reference sequence). CDR3 length equals 14 residues. Trimming at V came to 7 bases and at J to 5 bases, leaving 10 bases not matched to a gene. The CDR3 protein is CATNPGQDFHEQYF. In DNA, the CDR3 is TGTGCCACCAACCCGGGACAGGATTTCCACGAGCAGTACTTC.

The chain has TRBV10-3 and TRBJ1-2; unclear D gene. CDR1 is ENHRY, CDR2 SYGVKD, per germline. The CDR3 is made up of 13 amino acids. V was clipped by 5 bases and J by 8 bases, with 15 bases between them. The CDR3 region has the DNA TGTGCCATCAGTCCCCCTTTCCGTACGGGCTACACCTTC. Protein sequence: CAISPPFRTGYTF.